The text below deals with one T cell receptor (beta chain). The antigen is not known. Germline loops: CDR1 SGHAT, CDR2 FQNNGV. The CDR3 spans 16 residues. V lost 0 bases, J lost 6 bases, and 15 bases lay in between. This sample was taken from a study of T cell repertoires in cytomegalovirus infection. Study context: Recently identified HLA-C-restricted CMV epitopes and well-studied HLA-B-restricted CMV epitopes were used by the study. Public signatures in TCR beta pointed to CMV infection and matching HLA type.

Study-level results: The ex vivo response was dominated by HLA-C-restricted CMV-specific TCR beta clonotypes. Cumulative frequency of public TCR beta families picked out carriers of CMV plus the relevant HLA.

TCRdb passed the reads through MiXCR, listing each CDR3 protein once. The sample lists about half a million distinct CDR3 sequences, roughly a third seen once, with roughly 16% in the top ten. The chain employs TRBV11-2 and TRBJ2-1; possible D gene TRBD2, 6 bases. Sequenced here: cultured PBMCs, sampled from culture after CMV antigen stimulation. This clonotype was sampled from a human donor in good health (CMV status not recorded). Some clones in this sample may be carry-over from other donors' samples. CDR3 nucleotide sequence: TGTGCCAGCAGCTTAGACCCTGGACGGGGGATCAATGAGCAGTTCTTC. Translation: CASSLDPGRGINEQFF.